Following are 5 T cell receptor beta chains from one sample sequenced in a study of cytomegalovirus exposure and HLA in healthy donors. The study ran its PCR with 60 Vbeta and 13 Jbeta primers. The method was immunoSEQ multiplex PCR; TCRdb's version includes in-frame clones alone and lacks a portion of them. The sample records roughly 130,000 clones, about 80% being singletons. Sequenced: PBMCs. The source of these receptors is a human donor in good health.

V and J are TRBV6-1 and TRBJ1-2, with 7 bases aligning to TRBD1. The CDR3 totals 15 residues. J was trimmed by 4 bases and V by 2 bases; bases with no gene match: 7. The germline CDR1 and CDR2 sequences are MNHNS and SASEGT. DNA for the CDR3: TGTGCCAGCAGTGAATTTGAGGGGGCTGGCTATGGCTACACCTTC. It translates to CASSEFEGAGYGYTF.

This chain connects TRBV2 to TRBJ2-7, with TRBD1 matching over 7 bases. From germline, CDR1 is SNHLY and CDR2 FYNNEI. The V and J ends lost 6 bases and 0 bases, in that order; junction bases with no gene match: 8. The CDR3 length is 15 residues. The CDR3 region has the DNA TGTGCCAGCAGAGATGGGACAGCAAACTCCTACGAGCAGTACTTC. Translating gives CASRDGTANSYEQYF.

V usage is TRBV11-2 and J usage is TRBJ2-7, with TRBD1 matching 8 bases. The CDR3 has 20 residues. In germline, CDR1 is SGHAT, CDR2 FQNNGV. V gave up 0 bases and J gave up 6 bases; unmatched junction bases: 22. The CDR3 coding sequence is TGTGCCAGCAGCTTAGATTTTTGGGGATCAGTTGGGACAGGATCATCCGAGCAGTACTTC. This codes for CASSLDFWGSVGTGSSEQYF.

The J gene is TRBJ2-3, the V gene TRBV7-2; D unclear. Germline-derived CDR1 and CDR2 are SGHTA and FQGNSA. V lost 1 base, J lost 2 bases, and 7 bases lay in between. The CDR3 sequence is 14 residues long. CDR3 protein: CASSLVLNTDTQYF. In nucleotides, the CDR3 is TGTGCCAGCAGCTTAGTACTGAACACAGATACGCAGTATTTT.

This clone has just a few counts. The rearrangement uses TRBV13 and TRBJ2-1, with D uncertain. The CDR3 extends over 10 amino acids. The V end lost 5 bases, the J end lost 7 bases, and 3 bases lay between the germline ends. The germline CDR1 and CDR2 sequences are PRHDT and FYEKMQ (reference sequence). CDR3 in DNA: TGTGCCAGCAGCCATAATGAGCAGTTCTTC. Translated, it gives CASSHNEQFF.